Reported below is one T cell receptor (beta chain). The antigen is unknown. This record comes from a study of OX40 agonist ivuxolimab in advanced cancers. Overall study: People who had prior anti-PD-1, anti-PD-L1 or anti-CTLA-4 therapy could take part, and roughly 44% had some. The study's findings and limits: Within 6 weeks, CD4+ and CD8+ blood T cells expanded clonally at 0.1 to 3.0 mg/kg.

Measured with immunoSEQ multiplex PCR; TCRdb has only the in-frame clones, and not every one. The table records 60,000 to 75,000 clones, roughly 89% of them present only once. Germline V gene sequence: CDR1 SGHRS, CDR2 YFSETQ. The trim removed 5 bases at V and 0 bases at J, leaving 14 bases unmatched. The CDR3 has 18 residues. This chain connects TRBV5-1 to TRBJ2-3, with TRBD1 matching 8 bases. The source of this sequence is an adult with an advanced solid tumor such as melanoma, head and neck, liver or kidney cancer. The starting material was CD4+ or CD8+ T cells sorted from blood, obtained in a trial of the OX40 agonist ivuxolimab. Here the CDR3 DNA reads TGCGCCAGCAGATCCGGGACAGGACCAAGGCCTAGCACAGATACGCAGTATTTT. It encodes CASRSGTGPRPSTDTQYF.